Shown below are 18 T cell receptor beta chains from a single sample sequenced in a study of tumor-infiltrating lymphocytes in primary liver carcinoma. From around 18-30 mg of unsorted bulk tissue, DNA and RNA were co-extracted together. TCR beta cDNA was made from 450 to 600 ng total RNA with a constant-region primer. Libraries of TCR beta came from three nested multiplex PCR rounds with slightly modified ARM-PCR. A C-beta reverse primer was combined with TRBV1-TRBV30 forward primers in the first two PCR rounds, and each round had 9 to 10 cycles. TCRdb re-called the multiplex PCR reads with MiXCR, one entry per CDR3 protein. The sample records tens of thousands of distinct CDR3 sequences, about two thirds being singletons. Sequencing used liver tumor tissue from sampling region 4. Subset in this sample: tumor region T4, right-lateral pole. All receptors come from a man aged 35-49 years with primary liver carcinoma and hepatitis B virus infection.

This clonotype was observed at least ten times. The chain employs TRBV29-1 and TRBJ2-5, with unresolved D. The CDR3 loop spans 14 amino acids. The V end was cut by 2 bases, the J end by 1 base, with 11 bases between. CDR1 and CDR2 (germline): SQVTM, ANQGSEA. CDR3 nucleotides: TGCAGCGTTGAATTCCCAGCCGCCCAAGAGACCCAGTACTTC. The encoded protein is CSVEFPAAQETQYF.

Concerning this clonotype: One junction end disagrees with the germline gene, perhaps due to a read error. This chain uses TRBV11-2 with TRBJ2-2; D might be TRBD2 (6 bases). Looked up from germline, CDR1 is SGHAT and CDR2 is FQNNGV. CDR3 length equals 17 residues. CDR3 residues: CDSSLALGGAKTGELFF. CDR3 DNA: TGTGACAGTAGCCTAGCATTAGGAGGGGCGAAGACCGGGGAGCTGTTTTTT.

In its sample, this clonotype was seen a few times. Possible read error: a much larger clone is one base away. This sequence joins TRBV6-1 and TRBJ2-1, with TRBD2 matching over 8 bases. The CDR3 covers 14 residues. Germline CDR1 reads MNHNS; CDR2 reads SASEGT. In nucleotides, the CDR3 is TGTGCCCGCTGGTCCGGGAGGGCCGTCAATGATCAGTTCTTC. Translating it yields CARWSGRAVNDQFF.

This clonotype has only one observation. One end of the junction varies from germline; a read error may be responsible. The rearrangement links TRBV6-6 to TRBJ2-2; TRBD2 might be the D (6 bases). The germline V gene has CDR1 MNHNY and CDR2 SVGAGI (reference sequence). This CDR3 is 16 amino acids long. This CDR3 reads CACSTPSGANTGELFF. As DNA, the CDR3 is TGTGCCTGCAGTACTCCCTCGGGAGCTAACACTGGGGAGCTGTTTTTT.

In this sample, this clonotype turned up many times. This chain joins TRBV30 and TRBJ1-6; D remains unclear. The CDR3 loop spans 13 amino acids. V was trimmed by 1 base and J by 7 bases, leaving 8 bases between them. CDR1 GTSNPN and CDR2 SVGIG come from the germline V gene (reference sequence). CDR3 coding DNA: TGTGCCTGGAGTGAGCTCAACAATTCACCCCTCCACTTT. It specifies CAWSELNNSPLHF.

V and J are TRBV11-2 and TRBJ2-7; the D is unclear. Germline assignment: CDR1 SGHAT and CDR2 FQNNGV. This CDR3 has 13 residues. The V and J ends lost 3 bases and 6 bases respectively, with 12 bases between them. The DNA for the CDR3 is TGTGCCAGCAGCTTTGACAACACATGCGAGCAGTACTTC. It yields the protein CASSFDNTCEQYF.

Comments on this clonotype: Germline and junction disagree at one end, which may indicate a read error. V and J are TRBV11-2 and TRBJ1-4; D gene ambiguous. The CDR3 is made up of 15 amino acids. Germline CDR1 is SGHAT and CDR2 is FQNNGV. CDR3 amino acids: CASSLDGLANEKLFF. CDR3 sequence (DNA): TGTGCCAGCAGTTTAGACGGACTCGCTAATGAAAAACTGTTTTTT.

In its sample, this clonotype was seen many times. This CDR3 is CASSSYTGELFF. The CDR3, as DNA: TGTGCCAGCAGCTCATACACCGGGGAGCTGTTTTTT. The rearrangement links TRBV6-2 or TRBV6-3 to TRBJ2-2, with D unresolved. Trimming stripped 6 bases from V and 3 bases from J, with 5 bases between. Germline V gene lookup returns CDR1 MNHEY and CDR2 SVGEGT. This CDR3 has 12 residues.

The genes are TRBV11-2 and TRBJ2-1; D is undetermined. The V end lost 1 base, the J end lost 7 bases, and 8 bases lay between the germline ends. CDR1 is SGHAT and CDR2 is FQNNGV in the germline V gene. The length of the CDR3 is 13 residues. The CDR3 loop is CASSLVRANEQFF. CDR3 in DNA: TGTGCCAGCAGCTTAGTGAGAGCGAATGAGCAGTTCTTC.

Comment on this clonotype: Being one base from a much bigger clone, this may be a read error. This CDR3 reads CAWSRLIDSPLHF. As DNA, the CDR3 is TGTGCCTGGAGTCGGCTGATTGATTCACCCCTCCACTTT. The chain is built from TRBV30 and TRBJ1-6; D unresolved. Trimming took 2 bases from V and 8 from J, leaving 10 bases between them. CDR3 length equals 13 residues. Germline V gene sequence: CDR1 GTSNPN, CDR2 SVGIG (reference sequence).

This chain connects TRBV19 to TRBJ2-7, with 7 bases that match TRBD2. Germline V gives CDR1 LNHDA, CDR2 SQIVND (reference sequence). CDR3 size: 14 residues. Unmatched junction bases numbered 6, after V lost 1 base and J lost 6 bases. The CDR3 sequence: CASSIVGGSCEQYF. CDR3 DNA: TGTGCCAGTAGTATAGTTGGCGGGAGTTGCGAGCAGTACTTC.

Regarding this clonotype: Sequence at one end of the junction differs from germline and may be a read error. The CDR3 loop reads CASSQGIVRTYEQYF. As DNA, the CDR3 is TGTGCCAGCAGCCAAGGGATAGTGAGAACCTACGAACAGTACTTC. The V and J genes are TRBV11-2 and TRBJ2-7, with D uncertain. Germline V CDR1 and CDR2: SGHAT, FQNNGV. CDR3 length: 15 amino acids.

Regarding this clonotype: One junction end does not reproduce the germline sequence, and a read error may be involved. The V call is TRBV29-1, the J call TRBJ2-2, with unresolved D. In germline, CDR1 is SQVTM, CDR2 ANQGSEA. The CDR3 runs to 14 residues. CDR3 sequence: CSVQGPGNTGELFF. The CDR3 bases are TGCAGCGTTCAAGGACCGGGTAACACTGGGGAGCTGTTTTTT.

A single count supports this clonotype. The chain is built from TRBV30 and TRBJ2-2; possibly TRBD2 for D (6 bases). The CDR3 length is 14 residues. V shed 3 bases and J shed 5 bases, with 13 bases lying between them. Germline V CDR1 and CDR2: GTSNPN, SVGIG (reference sequence). DNA of the CDR3: TGTGCCTGGAGGGAGGGAGTGGAAACCGGGGAGCTGTTTTTT. This translates into CAWREGVETGELFF.

There are many counts of this clonotype. The chain combines TRBV6-6 with TRBJ2-2; 11 nucleotides agree with TRBD2. Per germline, CDR1 MNHNY and CDR2 SVGAGI (reference sequence). Trimming at V came to 5 bases and at J to 1 base, leaving 3 bases not matched to a gene. The CDR3 consists of 16 residues. CDR3 in DNA: TGTGCCAGCAGTACCGGACTAGCGGGGAACACCGGGGAGCTGTTTTTT. Amino acid sequence: CASSTGLAGNTGELFF.

Worth noting for this clonotype: The junction shows a germline mismatch at one end, possibly a read error. The chain uses TRBV5-6 and TRBJ1-2; tentatively, D is TRBD1 (5 bases). The germline V gene has CDR1 SGHDT and CDR2 YYEEEE. The CDR3 is 16 residues long. The CDR3 DNA sequence: TGTACCAGCAGCCACAATTACCGGGACCCTAACTATGGCTTCACCTTC. It encodes CTSSHNYRDPNYGFTF.

A single count supports this clonotype. The chain uses TRBV14 and TRBJ1-5; D unresolved. The CDR3 has 13 amino acids. Germline CDR1 SGHDN, CDR2 FVKESK. Trimming removed 7 bases from V and 3 bases from J, with 10 bases in between. The CDR3 nucleotides are TGTGCCAGCAACCCTCATACCAATCAGCCCCAGCATTTT. Protein: CASNPHTNQPQHF.

The chain employs TRBV5-4 and TRBJ1-2, with D perhaps matching TRBD1 (5 bases). Per the germline V gene, CDR1 is SGHNT and CDR2 is YYREEE (reference sequence). The CDR3 consists of 14 residues. With 3 bases removed from V and 7 bases from J, the gap between germline ends came to 16 bases. The CDR3 protein is CASSSDISPSGYTF. Here the CDR3 DNA reads TGTGCCAGCAGCTCGGACATTTCCCCTAGTGGCTACACCTTC.